One sample yielded the 26 T cell receptor beta chains listed below, sequenced in a study of blood T cells in healthy people across ages (dated by TCRdb to about 2015). Receptors were amplified or captured by 5' RACE. The sequencer was an Illumina HiSeq 2500. A second roughly 6 to 12 cycle PCR used a sample-barcoded 5' primer and a J-beta primer mix. TCRdb itself trimmed the public reads at Q25 with fastp, ran MiXCR and retained productive beta chains. Entries are consolidated by CDR3 protein sequence, retaining the most common genes and DNA. The sample table lists roughly 930,000 distinct CDR3 sequences, roughly 52% of them with a count of one. Of the sample, about an eighth falls within the top ten clones. The sample consisted of blood. The receptors stem from a man under 40 in good health.

This chain connects TRBV6-5 to TRBJ2-3; TRBD2 matches 15 bases. The CDR3 is 18 amino acids. The V gene end was trimmed by 2 bases and the J gene end by 5 bases; junction bases not matched to a gene: 8. In germline, CDR1 is MNHEY, CDR2 SVGAGI. The CDR3 sequence is CASSYPRTSGGDGDTQYF. DNA for the CDR3: TGTGCCAGCAGTTACCCCCGGACTAGCGGGGGGGATGGAGATACGCAGTATTTT.

This clonotype was seen more than once but under ten times. CDR3 DNA: TGTGCCAGCAGCCAAGATCTTACGGGGTGGGATCAGCCCCAGCATTTT. Translated, it gives CASSQDLTGWDQPQHF. The chain has TRBV4-2 and TRBJ1-5; D is ambiguous. The V gene's germline CDR1 is LGHNA and CDR2 YNFKEQ. The CDR3 is 16 residues long. V lost 0 bases, J lost 5 bases, and 14 bases lay in between.

The chain employs TRBV7-2 and TRBJ2-6, with no clear D. CDR3 length equals 14 residues. Germline assignment: CDR1 SGHTA and CDR2 FQGNSA. Trimming stripped 5 bases from V and 5 bases from J, with 10 bases between. CDR3 DNA sequence: TGTGCCAGCAGCGCACCCTTTAGGGCCAACGTCCTGACTTTC. Translated: CASSAPFRANVLTF.

This chain connects TRBV27 to TRBJ1-1; perhaps TRBD1 as D (5 bases). The CDR3 is 16 residues long. The V and J ends lost 7 bases and 9 bases respectively, with 27 bases between them. Germline V gives CDR1 MNHEY, CDR2 SMNVEV (reference sequence). CDR3 residues: CASNIRGGSNGGKAFF. The CDR3 DNA reads TGTGCCAGCAATATCCGGGGGGGTAGCAATGGGGGAAAAGCTTTCTTT.

This chain uses TRBV12-3 or TRBV12-4 with TRBJ2-7; possibly TRBD1 for D (5 bases). The CDR3 totals 12 residues. V lost 6 bases, J lost 7 bases, and 13 bases lay in between. Written as DNA, the CDR3 is TGTGCCAGCAGATCAGGGATGGGGGAGCAGTACTTC. This codes for CASRSGMGEQYF.

The J gene is TRBJ2-5, the V gene TRBV20-1, with D unresolved. Deletions cut 1 base from V and 1 base from J, with 16 bases between. Looked up from germline, CDR1 is DFQATT and CDR2 is SNEGSKA (reference sequence). This CDR3 is 16 amino acids long. CDR3 region: CSARAVALHSQETQYF. The CDR3 DNA sequence: TGCAGTGCTAGAGCGGTGGCACTCCACAGCCAAGAGACCCAGTACTTC.

In nucleotides, the CDR3 is TGTGCCAGCAGCGAGGGACTAGCGGGGGGGTTAGATGAGCAGTTCTTC. Its protein product is CASSEGLAGGLDEQFF. The V gene is TRBV9, the J gene TRBJ2-1; 16 bases map to TRBD2. V lost 3 bases to trimming and J lost 8 bases; unmatched junction nucleotides: 5. Germline V lookup: CDR1 SGDLS, CDR2 YYNGEE. The CDR3 covers 16 residues.

V gene TRBV29-1 combines with J gene TRBJ1-1, with 7 bases fitting TRBD1. Germline V gives CDR1 SQVTM, CDR2 ANQGSEA. The J segment lost 5 bases and the V segment lost 6 bases, leaving 6 bases of the junction unmatched. CDR3 size: 12 residues. CDR3 sequence reads: CSVHRGTTEAFF. The CDR3 DNA sequence: TGCAGCGTCCACAGGGGAACGACTGAAGCTTTCTTT.

The chain links TRBV7-8 to TRBJ2-1, with D tentatively TRBD2 (5 bases). Looked up from germline, CDR1 is SGHVS and CDR2 is FQNEAQ. The CDR3 contains 12 residues. V was clipped by 5 bases and J by 8 bases, with 10 bases between them. The CDR3 reads CASSPRADEQFF. CDR3 nucleotide sequence: TGTGCCAGCAGCCCTAGAGCGGATGAGCAGTTCTTC.

The V gene is TRBV28, the J gene TRBJ1-4; D might be TRBD1 (5 bases). CDR1 is MDHEN and CDR2 is SYDVKM in the germline V gene. The CDR3 extends over 15 amino acids. The V gene lost 5 bases and the J gene lost 7 bases, with 17 bases spanning the gap. The DNA for the CDR3 is TGTGCCAGCAGTCCCCCGGGACTAGAGGGTGAAAAACTGTTTTTT. Protein: CASSPPGLEGEKLFF.

V gene TRBV6-1 combines with J gene TRBJ2-3, with a tentative D call TRBD2 (5 bases). The CDR3 totals 16 residues. Germline V gene lookup returns CDR1 MNHNS and CDR2 SASEGT. V was cut by 2 bases and J by 2 bases, with 14 bases left in between. In DNA form, the CDR3 reads TGTGCCAGCAGTGAAATCCTCGGAGGAATCACAGATACGCAGTATTTT. As protein: CASSEILGGITDTQYF.

This clonotype was seen a handful of times. The chain uses TRBV4-3 and TRBJ2-3, with TRBD2 identical over 7 bases. The germline V gene has CDR1 LGHNA and CDR2 YSLEER. The CDR3 consists of 15 residues. V trimming: 4 bases; J trimming: 4 bases; junction bases outside the gene matches: 8. The CDR3 DNA follows: TGCGCCAGCAGCCCCCCGGCTAGCGGTCCAGATACGCAGTATTTT. Encoded protein: CASSPPASGPDTQYF.

A few counts support this clonotype. The chain uses TRBV5-1 and TRBJ2-1, with 9 nucleotides matching TRBD2. CDR1 is SGHRS, CDR2 YFSETQ, per germline. V shed 4 bases and J 3 bases; nucleotides not matched to a gene: 5. This CDR3 is built from 15 residues. This chain's CDR3 is CASSTGLADYNEQFF. For the CDR3, the DNA is TGCGCCAGCAGCACGGGACTAGCCGACTACAATGAGCAGTTCTTC.

This chain joins TRBV5-6 and TRBJ1-5; D is possibly TRBD1 (6 bases). CDR3 length: 12 residues. Per the germline V gene, CDR1 is SGHDT and CDR2 is YYEEEE. With 3 bases removed from V and 6 bases from J, the gap between germline ends came to 7 bases. Written as DNA, the CDR3 is TGTGCCAGCAGCTGGGGGGCTCAGCCCCAGCATTTT. As protein: CASSWGAQPQHF.

This clonotype has just a few counts. The chain carries TRBV6-5 and TRBJ1-2; D ambiguous. Germline values: CDR1 MNHEY, CDR2 SVGAGI. The CDR3 is 15 amino acids. Trimming cost V 0 bases and J 1 base, with 9 bases left between them. The CDR3 region is CASSYSGRINYGYTF. CDR3 bases: TGTGCCAGCAGTTACTCGGGCCGAATTAACTATGGCTACACCTTC.

V usage is TRBV4-1 and J usage is TRBJ2-5; TRBD2 matches at 7 bases. CDR1 is MGHRA, CDR2 YSYEKL, per germline. The junction had 7 bases not matched to a gene; V was cut back by 2 bases and J by 1 base. This CDR3 spans 16 amino acids. The CDR3 DNA follows: TGCGCCAGCAGCCAATTTTACGGCGGGAGCCAAGAGACCCAGTACTTC. Protein: CASSQFYGGSQETQYF.

The chain links TRBV5-1 to TRBJ2-1; D is tentatively TRBD1 or TRBD2 (6 bases each). Trimming stripped 3 bases from V and 8 bases from J, with 15 bases between. The V gene's germline CDR1 is SGHRS and CDR2 YFSETQ. CDR3 length equals 14 residues. CDR3 in DNA: TGCGCCAGCAGCTGGGGATTCGGGGGCGATGAGCAGTTCTTC. This translates into CASSWGFGGDEQFF.

The chain uses TRBV4-1 and TRBJ2-2, with 10 bases identical to TRBD1. The trim removed 3 bases at V and 3 bases at J, leaving 4 bases unmatched. Germline CDR1 reads MGHRA; CDR2 reads YSYEKL. The CDR3 covers 16 residues. Here the CDR3 reads CASSQKTGGYTGELFF. The DNA for the CDR3 is TGCGCCAGCAGCCAGAAGACAGGGGGCTACACCGGGGAGCTGTTTTTT.

The J gene is TRBJ2-7, the V gene TRBV18, with TRBD1 identical over 7 bases. The germline gives CDR1 KGHSH, CDR2 LQKENI. The V and J ends lost 6 bases and 4 bases, in that order; junction bases with no gene match: 12. The CDR3 sequence is 15 residues long. CDR3 in amino acids: CASSPPGQSLYEQYF. Written as DNA, the CDR3 is TGTGCCAGCTCGCCGCCGGGACAGTCTTTGTACGAGCAGTACTTC.

V gene TRBV12-3 or TRBV12-4 combines with J gene TRBJ2-3; TRBD2 agrees at 7 bases. With V trimmed by 0 bases and J by 3 bases, 6 bases remained unmatched. CDR3 size: 16 residues. CDR3 region: CASSLARDYATDTQYF. The CDR3 coding sequence is TGTGCCAGCAGTTTAGCGCGGGACTACGCGACAGATACGCAGTATTTT.

There are many counts of this clonotype. The genes are TRBV7-9 and TRBJ2-3; 7 bases are a match to TRBD2. This CDR3 comprises 15 residues. Germline trimming cut 6 bases from V and 0 bases from J; bases unmatched to any gene: 6. Germline assignment: CDR1 SEHNR and CDR2 FQNEAQ (reference sequence). The CDR3 sequence: CASRPSGASTDTQYF. CDR3 sequence (DNA): TGTGCCAGCAGGCCCAGCGGGGCTAGCACAGATACGCAGTATTTT.

On this clonotype itself: A read error may be the cause here, since a much bigger clone is one base away. The chain uses TRBV24-1 and TRBJ2-3, with D possibly TRBD2 on 5 matching bases. V lost 4 bases and J lost 5, with 15 bases in between. CDR3 length: 15 amino acids. CDR1 and CDR2 (germline): KGHDR, SFDVKD. The CDR3 coding sequence is TGTGCCACCAGTGAGCCACTAGTGGGGAAAGATACGCAGTATTTT. Protein: CATSEPLVGKDTQYF.

This chain connects TRBV20-1 to TRBJ2-7; possible D gene TRBD1, 5 bases. The CDR3 runs to 15 residues. CDR1 DFQATT and CDR2 SNEGSKA come from the germline V gene (reference sequence). Trimming left V 4 bases short and J 2 bases short, with 18 bases between. This chain's CDR3 is CSAKSGLRSTYEQYF. CDR3 sequence (DNA): TGCAGTGCTAAATCAGGGCTCCGGTCGACCTACGAGCAGTACTTC.

The genes are TRBV24-1 and TRBJ2-5; 7 bases match TRBD1. J was trimmed by 5 bases and V by 4 bases; bases with no gene match: 12. The CDR3 loop spans 16 amino acids. Germline V gene data show CDR1 as KGHDR and CDR2 as SFDVKD. The CDR3 sequence is CATSDKTQGVLETQYF. For the CDR3, the DNA is TGTGCCACCAGTGACAAGACCCAGGGGGTGTTGGAGACCCAGTACTTC.

This clonotype showed up just once. One base away lies a much larger clone, so this may be a sequencing read error. The chain employs TRBV3-1 and TRBJ1-1; TRBD1 is a possible D gene (5 bases). Germline V gene lookup returns CDR1 LGHDT and CDR2 YNNKEL (reference sequence). The V end was cut by 4 bases, the J end by 4 bases, with 13 bases between. The CDR3 covers 14 residues. CDR3 sequence: CASSRRGRATEAFF. Written as DNA, the CDR3 is TGTGCCAGCAGCCGAAGGGGCAGGGCCACTGAAGCTTTCTTT.

The chain couples TRBV5-1 to TRBJ2-1, with 10 bases aligning to TRBD2. This CDR3 has 16 amino acids. The germline gives CDR1 SGHRS, CDR2 YFSETQ. V shed 4 bases, J shed 4 bases, and the junction held 8 bases outside the gene matches. This CDR3 reads CASSLFSGGQYNEQFF. In DNA form, the CDR3 reads TGCGCCAGCAGCCTATTTAGCGGGGGGCAATACAATGAGCAGTTCTTC.